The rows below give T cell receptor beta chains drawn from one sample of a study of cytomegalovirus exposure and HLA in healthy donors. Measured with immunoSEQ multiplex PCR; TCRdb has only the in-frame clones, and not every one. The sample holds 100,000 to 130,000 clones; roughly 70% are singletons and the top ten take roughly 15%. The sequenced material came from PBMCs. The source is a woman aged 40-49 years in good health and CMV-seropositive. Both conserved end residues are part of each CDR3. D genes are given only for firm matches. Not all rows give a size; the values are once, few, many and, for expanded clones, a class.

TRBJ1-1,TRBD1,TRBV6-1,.,TGTGCCAGCAGTGAGGGACAGGGTTGGGGGACTGAAGCTTTCTTT,CASSEGQGWGTEAFF
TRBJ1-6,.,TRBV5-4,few,TGTGCCAGCAGCTTGGCGGAGGGACATAATTCACCCCTCCACTTT,CASSLAEGHNSPLHF
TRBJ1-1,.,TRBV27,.,TGTGCCAGCAGTCCTCGACAGAACACTGAAGCTTTCTTT,CASSPRQNTEAFF
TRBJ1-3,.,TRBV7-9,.,TGTGCCAGTAGACCGGGTCCCTCTGGAAACACCATATATTTT,CASRPGPSGNTIYF
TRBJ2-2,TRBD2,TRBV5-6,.,TGTGCCAGCAGCCTAGCGGGGGGAATCACCGGGGAGCTGTTTTTT,CASSLAGGITGELFF
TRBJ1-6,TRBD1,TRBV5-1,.,TGCGCCAGCAGCCTCCACTTCTCCGGGACAGGGACTAATTCACCCCTCCACTTT,CASSLHFSGTGTNSPLHF
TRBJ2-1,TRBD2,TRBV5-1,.,TGCGCCAGCAGCTTGGCTAGCGGGGGGGCAAATGAGCAGTTCTTC,CASSLASGGANEQFF
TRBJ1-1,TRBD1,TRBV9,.,TGTGCCAGCAGCGCGAGACAGGGGAACACTGAAGCTTTCTTT,CASSARQGNTEAFF
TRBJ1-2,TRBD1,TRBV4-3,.,TGCGCCAGCAGCCAAGATCCCCAGGGGGCCTATGGCTACACCTTC,CASSQDPQGAYGYTF
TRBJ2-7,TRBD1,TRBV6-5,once,TGTGCCAGCAGTTACCAGGGACAGGGTGACTACGAGCAGTACTTC,CASSYQGQGDYEQYF
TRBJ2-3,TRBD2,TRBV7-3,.,TGTGCCAGCAGCTTAAACGGGGGGACTAGCACAGATACGCAGTATTTT,CASSLNGGTSTDTQYF
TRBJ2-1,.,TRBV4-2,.,TGTGCCAGCAGTCAGCGGAGTACTTCTTACGATGAGCAGTTCTTC,CASSQRSTSYDEQFF
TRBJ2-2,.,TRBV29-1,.,TGCAGCGTTGAAGAGTCGGCGAACACCGGGGAGCTGTTTTTT,CSVEESANTGELFF
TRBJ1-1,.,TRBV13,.,TGTGCCAGCAGCTTTAGGCCCCTCAAGACCGGGAGGACTGAAGCTTTCTTT,CASSFRPLKTGRTEAFF
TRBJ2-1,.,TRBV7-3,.,TGTGCCAGCAGCTTAAGTCAGGCAGGCAATGAGCAGTTCTTC,CASSLSQAGNEQFF
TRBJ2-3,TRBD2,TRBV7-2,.,TGTGCCAGCAGCTTAGTGGGGACTAGGGGCACAGATACGCAGTATTTT,CASSLVGTRGTDTQYF
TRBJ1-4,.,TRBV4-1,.,TGCGCCAGCAGCCAAGCCCAAACAGCCTCAGGGGAAAAACTGTTTTTT,CASSQAQTASGEKLFF
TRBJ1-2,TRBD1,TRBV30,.,TGTGCCTGGAGAGGACAGGGGAACTATGGCTACACCTTC,CAWRGQGNYGYTF
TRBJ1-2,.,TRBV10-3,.,TGTGCCATCAGTGAGTCCCGCTATGGCTACACCTTC,CAISESRYGYTF
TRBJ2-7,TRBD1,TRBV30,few,TGTGCCTGGAGTGTGGGGACAGGGTACGAGCAGTACTTC,CAWSVGTGYEQYF
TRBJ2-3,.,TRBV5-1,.,TGCGCCAGCAGCTTCGACATCACTCCTAGCACAGATACGCAGTATTTT,CASSFDITPSTDTQYF
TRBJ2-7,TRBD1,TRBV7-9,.,TGTGCCAGCAGCTCGGACAGGGGCCGGTACGAGCAGTACTTC,CASSSDRGRYEQYF
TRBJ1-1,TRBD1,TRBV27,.,TGTGCCAGCAGTCCGACAGGGGACGGGGAAGCTTTCTTT,CASSPTGDGEAFF
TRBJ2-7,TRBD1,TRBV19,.,TGTGCCAGTAGACTCCGGGACAGGGGCTACGAGCAGTACTTC,CASRLRDRGYEQYF
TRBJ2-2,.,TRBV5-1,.,TGCGCCAGCCGGCAACAGGGAAGTGGCACCGGGGAGCTGTTTTTT,CASRQQGSGTGELFF
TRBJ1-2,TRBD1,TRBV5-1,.,TGCGCCAGCAGCTTACGGGACAGTGGCCATGGCTACACCTTC,CASSLRDSGHGYTF
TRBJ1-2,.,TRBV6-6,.,TGTGCCAGCAGTTCCCCGGGGGAGGGTAACTATGGCTACACCTTC,CASSSPGEGNYGYTF
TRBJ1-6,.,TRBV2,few,TGTGCCAGCCGGACAGTGAGTTCACCCCTCCACTTT,CASRTVSSPLHF
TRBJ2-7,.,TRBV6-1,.,TGTGCCAGCAGAGGGGCCCTCGAGCAGTACTTC,CASRGALEQYF
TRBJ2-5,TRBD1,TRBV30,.,TGTGCCTGGAGTGGGACAGGCCAAGAGACCCAGTACTTC,CAWSGTGQETQYF
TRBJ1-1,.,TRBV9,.,TGTGCCAGCAGCTCAAACCACGAGGCTTTCTTT,CASSSNHEAFF
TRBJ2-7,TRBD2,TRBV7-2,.,TGTGCCAGCAGCTTGGCGGGGGGGCCATACGAGCAGTACTTC,CASSLAGGPYEQYF
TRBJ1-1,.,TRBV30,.,TGTGCCCTTGCCGGGAGGGCGAACACTGAAGCTTTCTTT,CALAGRANTEAFF
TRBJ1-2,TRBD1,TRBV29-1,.,TGCAGCGTTGAGACGGGACAGTTCTATGGCTACACCTTC,CSVETGQFYGYTF
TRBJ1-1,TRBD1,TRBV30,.,TGTGCCTGGAGTGTAGGACAGGGAACGGGAGCTTTCTTT,CAWSVGQGTGAFF
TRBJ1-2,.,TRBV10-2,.,TGCGCCAGCAGAGAAGACAGTAACTATGGCTACACCTTC,CASREDSNYGYTF
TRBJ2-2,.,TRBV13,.,TGTGCCAGCAGCAACTACAGGGTGTACACCGGGGAGCTGTTTTTT,CASSNYRVYTGELFF
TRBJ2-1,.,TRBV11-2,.,TGTGCCAGCAGCTTAGGGGAGCTCTACAATGAGCAGTTCTTC,CASSLGELYNEQFF
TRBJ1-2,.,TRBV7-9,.,TGTGCCAGCAGCTTTGGGCAGAACTATGGCTACACCTTC,CASSFGQNYGYTF
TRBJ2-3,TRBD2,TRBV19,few,TGTGCCAGTAGTCTTCGACTAGCGGGGGGGTATACAGATACGCAGTATTTT,CASSLRLAGGYTDTQYF
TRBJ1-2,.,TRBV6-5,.,TGTGCCAGCAGTTACACCCACCACAATGGCTACACCTTC,CASSYTHHNGYTF